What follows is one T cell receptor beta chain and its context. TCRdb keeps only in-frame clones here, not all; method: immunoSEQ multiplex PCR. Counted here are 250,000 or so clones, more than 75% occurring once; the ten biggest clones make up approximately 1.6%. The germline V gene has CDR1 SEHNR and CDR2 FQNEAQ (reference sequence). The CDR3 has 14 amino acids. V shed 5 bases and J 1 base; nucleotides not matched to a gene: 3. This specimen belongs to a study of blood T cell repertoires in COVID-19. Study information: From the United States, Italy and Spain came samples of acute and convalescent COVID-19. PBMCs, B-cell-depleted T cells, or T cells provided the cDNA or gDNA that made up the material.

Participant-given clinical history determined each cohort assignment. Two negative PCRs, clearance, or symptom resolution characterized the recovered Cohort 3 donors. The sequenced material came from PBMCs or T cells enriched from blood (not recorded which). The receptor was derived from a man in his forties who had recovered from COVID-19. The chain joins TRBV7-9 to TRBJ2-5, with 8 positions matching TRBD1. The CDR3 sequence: CASSPDRGQETQYF. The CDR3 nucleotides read TGTGCCAGCAGCCCCGACAGGGGCCAAGAGACCCAGTACTTC.